Sequencing of this T cell receptor beta chain was carried out in a study of blood T cell repertoires in COVID-19. As for the study in general: Samples of COVID-19 (acute and convalescent) were obtained from the United States, Italy and Spain.

This clone was seen a single time. Germline V gene lookup returns CDR1 MNHEY and CDR2 SMNVEV (reference sequence). V lost 5 bases, J lost 1 base, and 4 bases stayed unmatched. The CDR3 runs to 14 residues. As handled by the study authors: Reference gene primer amplification yielded estimated nucleated cell counts. Profiling relied on immunoSEQ multiplex PCR, and the TCRdb table lists in-frame clones only, not all of them. V, J and clone size are those of that table, while D and trimming were read from the DNA. This sample has tens of thousands of clones, with around four fifths found just once. The clonotype comes from a human donor in a cohort sampled during active COVID-19. The chain carries TRBV27 and TRBJ2-7; 8 bases map to TRBD1. The sequencing input was peripheral blood. DNA for the CDR3: TGTGCCAGCAGTCGGGACAGGTCATCCTACGAGCAGTACTTC. Its protein is CASSRDRSSYEQYF.